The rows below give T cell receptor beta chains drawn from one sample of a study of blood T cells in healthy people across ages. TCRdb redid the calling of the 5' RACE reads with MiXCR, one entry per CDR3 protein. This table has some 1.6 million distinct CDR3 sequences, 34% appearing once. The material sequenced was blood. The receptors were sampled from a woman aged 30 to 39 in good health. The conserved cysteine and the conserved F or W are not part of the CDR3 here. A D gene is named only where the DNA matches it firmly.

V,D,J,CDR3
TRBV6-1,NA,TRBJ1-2,ASSEALDRPYGYT
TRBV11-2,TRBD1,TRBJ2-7,ASSTRDRVPEQY
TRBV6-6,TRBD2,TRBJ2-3,ASSYTRASGSTDTQY
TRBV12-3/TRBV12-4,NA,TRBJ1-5,ASSPIGVWDSNQPQH
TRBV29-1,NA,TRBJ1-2,SVEDRGTVFGYT
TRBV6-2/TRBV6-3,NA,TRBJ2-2,ASTLTRDTGELF
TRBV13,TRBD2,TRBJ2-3,ASSSTSGGRTDTQY
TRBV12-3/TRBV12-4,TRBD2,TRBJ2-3,ASSRGRVVTDTQY
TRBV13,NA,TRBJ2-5,ASSLVATRRETQY
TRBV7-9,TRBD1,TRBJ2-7,ASSISGTGFHEQY
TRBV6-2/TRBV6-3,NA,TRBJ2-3,ASSTQGSTDTQY
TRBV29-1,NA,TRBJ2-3,SASEFFSTDTQY
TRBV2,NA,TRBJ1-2,ASSVDPKYGYT
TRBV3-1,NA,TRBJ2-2,ASSQDRGGGGELF
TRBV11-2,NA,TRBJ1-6,ASSSGSFAYNSPLH
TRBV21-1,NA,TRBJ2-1,ASNPPVRGPLMIQQF
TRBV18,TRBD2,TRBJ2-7,ASSPQASGSVGEQY
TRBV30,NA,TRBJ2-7,APPYEQY
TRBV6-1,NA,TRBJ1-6,ASRARGSLLH
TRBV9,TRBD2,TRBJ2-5,ASSGRGGRKAGIETQY